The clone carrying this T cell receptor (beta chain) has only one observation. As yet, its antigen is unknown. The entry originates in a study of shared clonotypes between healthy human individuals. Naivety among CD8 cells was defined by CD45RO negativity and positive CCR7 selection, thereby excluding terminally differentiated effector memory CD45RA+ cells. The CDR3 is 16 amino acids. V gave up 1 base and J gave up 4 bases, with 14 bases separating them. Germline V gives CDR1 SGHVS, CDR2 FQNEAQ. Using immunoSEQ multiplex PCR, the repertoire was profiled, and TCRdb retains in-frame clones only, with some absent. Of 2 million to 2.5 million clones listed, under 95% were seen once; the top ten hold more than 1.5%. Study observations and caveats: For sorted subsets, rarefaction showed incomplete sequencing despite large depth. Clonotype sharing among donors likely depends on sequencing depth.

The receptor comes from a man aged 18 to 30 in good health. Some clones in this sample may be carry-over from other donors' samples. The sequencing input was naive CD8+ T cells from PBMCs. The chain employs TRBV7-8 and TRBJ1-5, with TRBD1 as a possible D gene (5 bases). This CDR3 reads CASSLEVRQGNQPQHF. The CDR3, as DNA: TGTGCCAGCAGCTTAGAAGTCCGTCAGGGAAATCAGCCCCAGCATTTT.